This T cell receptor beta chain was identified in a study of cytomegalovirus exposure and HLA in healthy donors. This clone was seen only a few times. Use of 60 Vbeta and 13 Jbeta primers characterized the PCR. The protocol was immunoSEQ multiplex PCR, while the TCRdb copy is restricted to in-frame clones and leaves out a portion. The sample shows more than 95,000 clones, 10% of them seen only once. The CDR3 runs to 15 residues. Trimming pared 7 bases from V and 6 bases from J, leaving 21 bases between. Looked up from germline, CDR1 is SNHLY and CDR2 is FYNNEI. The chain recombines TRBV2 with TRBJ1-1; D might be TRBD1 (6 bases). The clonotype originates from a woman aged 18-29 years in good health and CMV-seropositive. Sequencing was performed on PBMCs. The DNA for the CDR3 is TGTGCCAGCAATCTCGGGCAGGGGTTTTTTTCTGAAGCTTTCTTT. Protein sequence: CASNLGQGFFSEAFF.